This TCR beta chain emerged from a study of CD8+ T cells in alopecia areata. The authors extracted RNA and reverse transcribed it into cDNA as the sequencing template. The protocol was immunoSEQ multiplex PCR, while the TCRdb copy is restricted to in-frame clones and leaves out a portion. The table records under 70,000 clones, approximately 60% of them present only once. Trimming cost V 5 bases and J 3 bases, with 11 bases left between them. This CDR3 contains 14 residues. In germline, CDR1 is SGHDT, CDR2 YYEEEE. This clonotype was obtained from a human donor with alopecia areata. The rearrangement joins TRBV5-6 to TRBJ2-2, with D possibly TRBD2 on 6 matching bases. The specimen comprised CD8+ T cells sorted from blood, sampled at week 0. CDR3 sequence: CASSPGLDTGELFF. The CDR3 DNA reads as TGTGCCAGCAGTCCGGGACTGGACACCGGGGAGCTGTTTTTT.